The rows below give T cell receptor beta chains drawn from one sample of a study of blood T cells in healthy people across ages. Each CDR3 protein is one row after TCRdb ran MiXCR on the 5' RACE reads. The profile shows roughly 500,000 distinct CDR3 sequences, approximately 27% of them singletons. Specimen: blood. All receptors come from a woman between 65 and 79 years old in good health. CDR3s include the opening cysteine and the closing phenylalanine or tryptophan. A D gene is named only where the DNA matches it firmly. Size is omitted from some rows. Given values are once, few, many or a class for expanded clones.

len	d_gene	j_gene	abundance	v_gene	CDR3aa	CDR3nt
13	-	TRBJ1-6	few	TRBV20-1	CSARERAGSPLHF	TGCAGTGCTAGAGAAAGGGCAGGGTCACCCCTCCACTTT
15	-	TRBJ1-4	few	TRBV6-1	CASSEALGQNEKLFF	TGTGCCAGCAGTGAAGCTTTGGGTCAGAATGAAAAACTGTTTTTT
15	TRBD2	TRBJ2-3	-	TRBV20-1	CSASASGGPTDTQYF	TGCAGTGCTAGTGCTAGCGGGGGGCCTACAGATACGCAGTATTTT
15	TRBD1	TRBJ2-5	few	TRBV5-4	CASSARTGAEETQYF	TGTGCCAGCAGCGCTAGGACAGGGGCGGAGGAGACCCAGTACTTC
19	TRBD1	TRBJ1-4	few	TRBV3-1	CASSQDLRDSGATNEKLFF	TGTGCCAGCAGCCAAGATCTTCGGGACAGCGGAGCAACTAATGAAAAACTGTTTTTT
15	TRBD1	TRBJ1-2	few	TRBV27	CASSLGGQGSHGYTF	TGTGCCAGCAGTTTAGGGGGACAGGGGTCCCATGGCTACACCTTC
13	-	TRBJ1-3	-	TRBV29-1	CSVRENSGNTIYF	TGCAGCGTTCGTGAGAACTCTGGAAACACCATATATTTT
15	-	TRBJ2-1	-	TRBV28	CASRGGRAFGNEQFF	TGTGCCAGCAGGGGGGGTAGGGCGTTCGGGAATGAGCAGTTCTTC
14	-	TRBJ1-2	few	TRBV7-3	CASSLTKAGDGYTF	TGTGCCAGCAGCTTAACAAAGGCAGGGGATGGCTACACCTTC
12	TRBD1	TRBJ2-7	few	TRBV14	CASGGQGLPQYF	TGTGCCAGCGGCGGACAGGGGCTTCCTCAGTACTTC
14	-	TRBJ2-7	many	TRBV7-3	CASSLSRSSNEQYF	TGTGCCAGCAGCTTATCTAGAAGTTCCAACGAGCAGTACTTC
16	-	TRBJ1-2	-	TRBV5-1	CASSLGGSGSNYGYTF	TGCGCCAGCAGCTTGGGGGGTTCAGGGTCTAACTATGGCTACACCTTC
15	-	TRBJ1-5	few	TRBV12-3/TRBV12-4	CASSFNSGLNQPQHF	TGTGCCAGCAGTTTCAATTCAGGGTTAAATCAGCCCCAGCATTTT
15	-	TRBJ1-2	-	TRBV5-5	CASSLGGRGNYGYTF	TGTGCCAGCAGCTTGGGGGGCCGGGGGAACTATGGCTACACCTTC
14	TRBD2	TRBJ2-5	few	TRBV12-3/TRBV12-4	CASRTSGAPGNQYF	TGTGCCAGCAGGACCAGCGGGGCGCCTGGGAACCAGTACTTC
15	-	TRBJ2-6	-	TRBV6-2/TRBV6-3	CASSYPPSGANVLTF	TGTGCCAGCAGTTACCCCCCCTCGGGGGCCAACGTCCTGACTTTC
15	TRBD1	TRBJ1-4	-	TRBV10-3	CAIIISDRVSEKLFF	TGTGCCATCATCATCTCCGACAGGGTCTCCGAAAAACTGTTTTTT
14	-	TRBJ2-3	many	TRBV7-9	CASSLMGSTDTQYF	TGTGCCAGCAGTCTGATGGGCAGCACAGATACGCAGTATTTT
16	TRBD2	TRBJ2-5	-	TRBV7-9	CASSREGTSGGETQYF	TGTGCCAGCAGCCGGGAGGGGACTAGCGGGGGAGAGACCCAGTACTTC
16	TRBD1	TRBJ1-1	-	TRBV7-3	CASSLVWTGGGTEAFF	TGTGCCAGCAGCTTAGTTTGGACAGGGGGCGGGACTGAAGCTTTCTTT
12	-	TRBJ1-6	few	TRBV7-9	CASSPSSSPLHF	TGTGCCAGCAGCCCCTCGAGTTCACCCCTCCACTTT
17	TRBD1	TRBJ1-4	few	TRBV9	CASSVGGQGTRSEKLFF	TGTGCCAGCAGCGTAGGGGGACAGGGAACACGAAGTGAAAAACTGTTTTTT
13	-	TRBJ2-7	-	TRBV3-1	CASSQGLTYEQYF	TGTGCCAGCAGCCAAGGGCTAACCTACGAGCAGTACTTC
14	TRBD1	TRBJ2-7	few	TRBV27	CASSLNRGDYEQYF	TGTGCCAGCAGTTTAAACAGGGGAGACTACGAGCAGTACTTC
17	-	TRBJ1-6	-	TRBV6-1	CASSSTTGGGYNSPLHF	TGTGCCAGCAGCTCGACCACAGGTGGAGGTTATAATTCACCCCTCCACTTT
18	TRBD1	TRBJ1-4	few	TRBV12-3/TRBV12-4	CASSLVAPGTDPNEKLFF	TGTGCCAGCAGTTTAGTTGCCCCCGGGACAGACCCTAATGAAAAACTGTTTTTT
17	-	TRBJ1-6	-	TRBV5-1	CASSFAQGMSYNSPLHF	TGCGCCAGCAGCTTCGCCCAGGGAATGTCCTATAATTCACCCCTCCACTTT
12	-	TRBJ1-5	-	TRBV6-1	CASSEASQPQHF	TGTGCCAGCAGTGAAGCAAGTCAGCCCCAGCATTTT
14	-	TRBJ2-2	-	TRBV7-2	CASSLDRNTGELFF	TGTGCCAGCAGCTTAGACAGGAACACCGGGGAGCTGTTTTTT
15	-	TRBJ2-2	-	TRBV12-3/TRBV12-4	CASSPGPGRSGELFF	TGTGCCAGCAGTCCAGGCCCAGGGCGGTCCGGGGAGCTGTTTTTT
13	-	TRBJ2-1	-	TRBV9	CASSADAYSEQFF	TGTGCCAGCAGCGCGGACGCCTACAGTGAGCAGTTCTTC
12	-	TRBJ1-2	few	TRBV7-9	CASSSRVDGYTF	TGTGCCAGCAGCTCCAGGGTTGATGGCTACACCTTC
14	TRBD1	TRBJ2-2	few	TRBV7-2	CATSTGQYTGELFF	TGTGCCACATCGACAGGGCAGTACACCGGGGAGCTGTTTTTT
13	-	TRBJ1-5	-	TRBV20-1	CSAQGGGNQPQHF	TGCAGTGCTCAGGGAGGGGGCAATCAGCCCCAGCATTTT
17	TRBD1	TRBJ2-7	-	TRBV5-6	CASSLIDRGPSGYEQYF	TGTGCCAGCAGCTTAATCGACAGGGGGCCAAGCGGCTACGAGCAGTACTTC
13	-	TRBJ1-2	few	TRBV7-9	CASSAHTDYGYTF	TGTGCCAGCAGCGCCCACACAGACTATGGCTACACCTTC
14	-	TRBJ1-2	once	TRBV10-3	CAISDSGQLYGYTF	TGTGCCATCAGTGATAGCGGACAGCTCTATGGCTACACCTTC
18	TRBD1	TRBJ2-5	few	TRBV11-3	CASSPGQGRQRSAETQYF	TGTGCCAGCAGCCCCGGACAGGGTCGTCAAAGGAGTGCGGAGACCCAGTACTTC
15	TRBD1	TRBJ1-2	few	TRBV7-3	CASRPTGQHGEGYTF	TGTGCCAGCAGACCAACGGGACAGCACGGGGAAGGCTACACCTTC
12	-	TRBJ2-7	-	TRBV12-3/TRBV12-4	CASHIVGGEQYF	TGTGCCAGTCATATAGTGGGTGGCGAGCAGTACTTC
13	-	TRBJ2-2	-	TRBV5-1	CASSLGADGELFF	TGCGCCAGCAGCTTAGGGGCCGACGGGGAGCTGTTTTTT